This T cell receptor (beta chain) was sequenced during a study of shared T cell receptors in the human thymus. Sequencing was performed with immunoSEQ multiplex PCR; in TCRdb, only in-frame clones are kept and a portion is missing. The sample lists hundreds of thousands of clones; roughly 90% were seen once. V was clipped by 2 bases and J by 4 bases, with 16 bases between them. Germline assignment: CDR1 SGDLS and CDR2 YYNGEE. This CDR3 region has 16 residues. This sample also belongs to another study, concerning human thymus T cells. That work contributes: Among thymic and blood repertoires, usage of V and J genes appeared biased.

What was sequenced was thymocytes. This sequence joins TRBV9 and TRBJ2-1, with D possibly TRBD2 on 6 matching bases. The TCR was taken from a boy under two years old with a congenital heart defect. In nucleotides, the CDR3 is TGTGCCAGCAGCGTGGGCGTTAGCGGACTATACAATGAGCAGTTCTTC. It yields the protein CASSVGVSGLYNEQFF.